A single sample gave rise to the 21 T cell receptor beta chains below, sequenced in a study of cytomegalovirus exposure and HLA in healthy donors. Using immunoSEQ multiplex PCR, the repertoire was profiled, and TCRdb retains in-frame clones only, with some absent. The sample contains fewer than 350,000 clones, roughly 90% of which appear only once. Sequenced sample: PBMCs. All receptors derive from a woman between 18 and 29 years old in good health and CMV-seronegative.

V is TRBV5-1 and J is TRBJ1-1; no reliable D call. Germline assignment: CDR1 SGHRS and CDR2 YFSETQ. This CDR3 is built from 14 residues. The ends were cut back, 0 bases at V and 6 bases at J, with 12 bases in the middle. The CDR3: CASSLEREEAEAFF. CDR3 coding DNA: TGCGCCAGCAGCTTGGAGCGGGAGGAGGCTGAAGCTTTCTTT.

V and J are TRBV2 and TRBJ2-2; a possible D gene is TRBD2 (7 bases). CDR1 and CDR2 from the germline V gene are SNHLY and FYNNEI. V was clipped by 10 bases and J by 5 bases, with 20 bases between them. The length of the CDR3 is 15 residues. The CDR3 sequence is CATYGAGHGTGELFF. The CDR3 DNA reads TGTGCCACCTACGGAGCGGGACATGGGACCGGGGAGCTGTTTTTT.

The chain employs TRBV6-5 and TRBJ1-1; a weak D match, TRBD1 (6 bases). CDR1 and CDR2 from the germline V gene are MNHEY and SVGAGI. V shed 7 bases and J shed 4 bases, with 19 bases lying between them. The CDR3 runs 15 residues. This CDR3 is CASNVGQGISTEAFF. CDR3 in DNA: TGTGCCAGCAACGTTGGCCAGGGGATATCCACTGAAGCTTTCTTT.

This clone was picked up one time. This sequence joins TRBV28 and TRBJ2-7; TRBD2 agrees at 7 bases. The J segment lost 1 base and the V segment lost 10 bases, leaving 7 bases of the junction unmatched. This CDR3 region has 13 residues. In germline, CDR1 is MDHEN, CDR2 SYDVKM. In nucleotides, the CDR3 is TGTGCCACCACGGCGGGGGATTCCTACGAGCAGTACTTC. Its protein is CATTAGDSYEQYF.

DNA for the CDR3: TGCGCCAGCAGCCAACGGGTCACGCTCTACGAGCAGTACTTC. This gives the protein CASSQRVTLYEQYF. J is TRBJ2-7 and V is TRBV4-3; the D is unclear. The CDR3 loop spans 14 amino acids. In germline, CDR1 is LGHNA, CDR2 YSLEER. Trimming pared 2 bases from V and 3 bases from J, leaving 11 bases between.

The chain joins TRBV5-4 to TRBJ2-2, with D possibly being TRBD2 (6 bases). CDR3 length: 15 residues. V was clipped by 2 bases and J by 1 base, with 9 bases between them. Germline CDR1 SGHNT, CDR2 YYREEE (reference sequence). The CDR3 spells CASSFTRENTGELFF. DNA for the CDR3: TGTGCCAGCAGCTTTACGCGGGAGAACACCGGGGAGCTGTTTTTT.

The J gene is TRBJ2-6, the V gene TRBV28; D unresolved. Germline V lookup: CDR1 MDHEN, CDR2 SYDVKM. Trimming shortened V by 2 bases and J by 0 bases, and 5 bases separated the two germline ends. This CDR3 has 15 residues. CDR3 residues: CASSLGASGANVLTF. The DNA for the CDR3 is TGTGCCAGCAGTTTAGGAGCCTCTGGGGCCAACGTCCTGACTTTC.

V gene TRBV18 combines with J gene TRBJ2-6; D perhaps matches TRBD1 (5 bases). The CDR3 spans 17 residues. Germline-derived CDR1 and CDR2 are KGHSH and LQKENI. Trimming shortened V by 4 bases and J by 4 bases, and 17 bases separated the two germline ends. The CDR3 nucleotides are TGTGCCAGCTCACTAAACCAGCAGGGTACAGGGGCCAACGTCCTGACTTTC. Protein product: CASSLNQQGTGANVLTF.

V gene TRBV6-1 combines with J gene TRBJ2-7; no firm D call. The germline CDR1 and CDR2 sequences are MNHNS and SASEGT. V shed 4 bases and J shed 0 bases, with 22 bases lying between them. This CDR3 comprises 18 residues. This CDR3 reads CASSGATASSAHSYEQYF. CDR3 coding DNA: TGTGCCAGCAGTGGAGCAACCGCCTCAAGCGCGCACTCCTACGAGCAGTACTTC.

This clone was counted a few times. The chain has TRBV28 and TRBJ2-2; 8 nucleotides agree with TRBD1. V gave up 1 base and J gave up 6 bases; unmatched junction bases: 4. The CDR3 runs to 15 residues. The germline V gene has CDR1 MDHEN and CDR2 SYDVKM. The CDR3 reads CASSLSGGAAGELFF. The DNA of the CDR3 is TGTGCCAGCAGTTTATCAGGGGGCGCCGCCGGGGAGCTGTTTTTT.

This clone was picked up one time. The J gene is TRBJ2-5, the V gene TRBV27; possible D gene TRBD2, 6 bases. The V and J ends lost 5 bases and 7 bases respectively, with 14 bases between them. The CDR3 is 13 amino acids. The V gene's germline CDR1 is MNHEY and CDR2 SMNVEV (reference sequence). CDR3 residues: CASSPLARGTQYF. The DNA of the CDR3 is TGTGCCAGCAGTCCACTAGCCAGAGGGACCCAGTACTTC.

This rearrangement joins TRBV5-6 to TRBJ1-2, with D perhaps TRBD1 (5 bases). Germline loops: CDR1 SGHDT, CDR2 YYEEEE. The CDR3 runs to 16 residues. V was cut by 3 bases and J by 4 bases, with 19 bases left in between. CDR3 coding DNA: TGTGCCAGCAGCTCAGCACGGCTAGGGGCAGTCTATGGCTACACCTTC. Residues: CASSSARLGAVYGYTF.

This clone was observed once. This chain connects TRBV5-6 to TRBJ1-1, with a possible D match to TRBD1 (6 bases). The CDR3 has 15 amino acids. CDR1 is SGHDT and CDR2 is YYEEEE in the germline V gene. Trimming removed 1 base at V and 7 bases at J, with 17 bases between. DNA of the CDR3: TGTGCCAGCAGCTTGCTTGGACAGACCCCCCTTGAAGCTTTCTTT. Its translation is CASSLLGQTPLEAFF.

The chain is built from TRBV9 and TRBJ1-3; possible D gene TRBD1, 6 bases. The germline V and J ends were trimmed by 6 bases and 3 bases, with 19 bases remaining between them. The CDR3 is 16 residues long. Germline assignment: CDR1 SGDLS and CDR2 YYNGEE. For the CDR3, the DNA is TGTGCCAGCACCCACGGGGACACTGGCCGTGGAAACACCATATATTTT. It yields the protein CASTHGDTGRGNTIYF.

With regard to this clone: The junction shows a germline mismatch at one end, possibly a read error. The rearrangement joins TRBV5-8 to TRBJ1-2; perhaps TRBD1 as D (6 bases). The CDR3 extends over 14 amino acids. Germline V lookup: CDR1 SGHTS, CDR2 YDEGEE. CDR3 loop: CASRLERGSYGYTF. The CDR3 DNA sequence: TGTGCCAGCAGGTTGGAGAGGGGGTCCTATGGCTACACCTTC.

The chain uses TRBV2 and TRBJ2-7, with 7 bases aligning to TRBD1. Germline V gives CDR1 SNHLY, CDR2 FYNNEI. With 8 bases clipped from V and 3 bases from J, the junction kept 25 bases outside the gene matches. The CDR3 has 19 amino acids. The CDR3 nucleotides read TGTGCCAGCTCCACTCTAAATACAGGGGTAAAAACCGAACACTACGAGCAGTACTTC. Translation: CASSTLNTGVKTEHYEQYF. Full variable domain (missing parts from reference TRBV2 and TRBJ2-7): EPEVTQTPSHQVTQMGQEVILRCVPISNHLYFYWYRQILGQKVEFLVSFYNNEISEKSEIFDDQFSVERPDGSNFTLKIRSTKLEDSAMYFCASSTLNTGVKTEHYEQYFGPGTRLTVT.

This chain joins TRBV27 and TRBJ2-1; D might be TRBD2 (6 bases). This CDR3 region has 15 residues. Germline CDR1 is MNHEY and CDR2 is SMNVEV (reference sequence). V shed 6 bases and J shed 4 bases, with 16 bases lying between them. CDR3 residues: CASSTLEGRYNEQFF. For the CDR3, the DNA is TGTGCCAGCAGCACCCTGGAGGGGAGATACAATGAGCAGTTCTTC.

This chain links TRBV5-1 with TRBJ1-1; the match to TRBD1 covers 9 bases. This CDR3 spans 17 amino acids. Germline V CDR1 and CDR2: SGHRS, YFSETQ. V lost 4 bases and J lost 3; bases outside the gene matches: 13. DNA of the CDR3: TGCGCCAGCAGCGTCTACCCCCCGGGACAGGGAGACACTGAAGCTTTCTTT. It translates to CASSVYPPGQGDTEAFF. Variable domain in full (rest from reference TRBV5-1 and TRBJ1-1): KAGVTQTPRYLIKTRGQQVTLSCSPISGHRSVSWYQQTPGQGLQFLFEYFSETQRNKGNFPGRFSGRQFSNSRSEMNVSTLELGDSALYLCASSVYPPGQGDTEAFFGQGTRLTVV.

This clone was detected once. The chain is built from TRBV23-1 and TRBJ1-5; TRBD1 might be the D (6 bases). TRBV23-1 is given ORF status, its function remaining uncertain. The V end was cut by 4 bases, the J end by 0 bases, with 16 bases between. The CDR3 extends over 17 amino acids. CDR3 sequence reads: CASSRRDRPYSNQPQHF. DNA for the CDR3: TGCGCCAGCAGTCGTAGAGACAGGCCGTATAGCAATCAGCCCCAGCATTTT.

The genes are TRBV4-1 and TRBJ2-7; the match to TRBD2 covers 9 bases. The ends lost 0 bases at V and 5 bases at J; junction bases unmatched: 14. The CDR3 length is 18 residues. The germline CDR1 and CDR2 sequences are MGHRA and YSYEKL. The CDR3 nucleotides read TGCGCCAGCAGCCAAGATCTGGCCTTAAGCGGGAGGATCCACGAGCAGTACTTC. This encodes CASSQDLALSGRIHEQYF.

This chain links TRBV7-8 with TRBJ2-2; a possible D gene is TRBD1 (6 bases). CDR3 length equals 13 residues. CDR1 is SGHVS, CDR2 FQNEAQ, per germline. The ends were cut back, 5 bases at V and 3 bases at J, with 7 bases in the middle. CDR3 residues: CASSQGYTGELFF. CDR3 nucleotide sequence: TGTGCCAGCAGCCAGGGGTACACCGGGGAGCTGTTTTTT.